These 13 T cell receptor beta chains originate from one sample sequenced in a study of CD8 T cells in ankylosing spondylitis. TCRdb reanalysed the 5' RACE reads using MiXCR and keeps one entry per CDR3 protein. The sample lists 340,000 or so distinct CDR3 sequences, about 14% occurring once. The specimen was blood, either unsorted or a sorted T cell fraction (not recorded which). These TCRs come from a male donor with ankylosing spondylitis or in good health (not recorded which).

This clonotype was found many times. This chain connects TRBV2 to TRBJ1-1; the match to TRBD1 covers 7 bases. The CDR3 runs to 15 residues. J gave up 4 bases and V 6 bases, and 11 bases lay outside the gene matches. CDR1 is SNHLY and CDR2 is FYNNEI in the germline V gene. CDR3 nucleotides: TGTGCCAGCAGGGACCGGGACAGAGGCCGCACTGAAGCTTTCTTT. Translating it yields CASRDRDRGRTEAFF. The entire variable domain, with the rest obtained from reference TRBV2 and TRBJ1-1, is as follows: EPEVTQTPSHQVTQMGQEVILRCVPISNHLYFYWYRQILGQKVEFLVSFYNNEISEKSEIFDDQFSVERPDGSNFTLKIRSTKLEDSAMYFCASRDRDRGRTEAFFGQGTRLTVV.

A few counts support this clonotype. The chain employs TRBV7-2 and TRBJ2-1; D is uncertain. Between the trimmed V and J ends, which lost 2 bases and 4 bases, there was a span of 9 bases. Per germline, CDR1 SGHTA and CDR2 FQGNSA. The CDR3 totals 14 residues. CDR3 in amino acids: CASSLLGIYNEQFF. CDR3 nucleotide sequence: TGTGCCAGCAGCTTACTCGGAATTTACAATGAGCAGTTCTTC.

The sample holds many counts of this clonotype. V and J are TRBV12-3 or TRBV12-4 and TRBJ2-7; D perhaps matches TRBD2 (6 bases). The CDR3 has 14 residues. Trimming stripped 7 bases from V and 0 bases from J, with 13 bases between. For the CDR3, the DNA is TGTGCCAGCATAGACGGGAGAAGCTCCTACGAGCAGTACTTC. Amino acid sequence: CASIDGRSSYEQYF.

This clonotype was seen only a few times. The chain carries TRBV30 and TRBJ2-7; a weak D match, TRBD1 (6 bases). The ends were cut back, 0 bases at V and 3 bases at J, with 15 bases in the middle. Germline V gene lookup returns CDR1 GTSNPN and CDR2 SVGIG (reference sequence). The CDR3 runs 15 residues. Here the CDR3 reads CAWSVWGQRNYEQYF. CDR3 DNA: TGTGCCTGGAGTGTATGGGGGCAGAGGAACTACGAGCAGTACTTC.

The V and J genes are TRBV5-1 and TRBJ2-3; D remains ambiguous. V was shortened by 4 bases and J by 5 bases, with 14 bases between the two germline ends. The germline CDR1 and CDR2 sequences are SGHRS and YFSETQ. The CDR3 runs 14 residues. The chain's CDR3 is CASSPASVGDTQYF. The CDR3 DNA is TGCGCCAGCAGCCCCGCGTCGGTCGGAGATACGCAGTATTTT.

In regard to this clonotype: A much bigger clone sits one base away, suggesting this may be a read error. This chain connects TRBV5-1 to TRBJ1-1; no reliable D call. V was shortened by 6 bases and J by 0 bases, with 9 bases between the two germline ends. Germline CDR1 is SGHRS and CDR2 is YFSETQ. CDR3 length equals 13 residues. In DNA form, the CDR3 reads TGCGCCAGCACGCAAGAGATGAACACTGAAGCTTTCTTT. It specifies CASTQEMNTEAFF.

This clonotype occurred many times. The V call is TRBV29-1, the J call TRBJ2-3; 12 nucleotides agree with TRBD2. The germline V gene encodes CDR1 SQVTM and CDR2 ANQGSEA. V shed 1 base, J shed 0 bases, and the junction held 11 bases outside the gene matches. CDR3 length: 19 amino acids. Here the CDR3 DNA reads TGCAGCGTTGAAGGTGCGCGCCGACTAGCGGGAGTTAGCACAGATACGCAGTATTTT. Translated: CSVEGARRLAGVSTDTQYF.

The table lists this clonotype with a few counts. The chain couples TRBV5-4 to TRBJ2-1; D is possibly TRBD2 (5 bases). Germline V lookup: CDR1 SGHNT, CDR2 YYREEE (reference sequence). V was pared by 2 bases and J by 8 bases, with 11 bases between. CDR3 length: 13 residues. The CDR3 reads CASSLTSRDEQFF. In nucleotides, the CDR3 is TGTGCCAGCAGCTTAACTAGTCGGGATGAGCAGTTCTTC.

The rearrangement links TRBV19 to TRBJ2-1; 13 bases line up with TRBD2. The V segment lost 3 bases and the J segment 6 bases; nucleotides outside the gene matches: 2. The CDR3 covers 15 residues. Per germline, CDR1 LNHDA and CDR2 SQIVND (reference sequence). In DNA form, the CDR3 reads TGTGCCAGTAGTATCAGGACTAGCGGGAGCAATGAGCAGTTCTTC. It codes for CASSIRTSGSNEQFF. Drawing the rest from reference TRBV19 and TRBJ2-1, the complete variable domain is DGGITQSPKYLFRKEGQNVTLSCEQNLNHDAMYWYRQDPGQGLRLIYYSQIVNDFQKGDIAEGYSVSREKKESFPLTVTSAQKNPTAFYLCASSIRTSGSNEQFFGPGTRLTVL.

This clonotype turned up a few times. The chain combines TRBV20-1 with TRBJ2-7; D is undetermined. Germline V CDR1 and CDR2: DFQATT, SNEGSKA (reference sequence). Trimming took off 5 bases at V and 5 bases at J, with 13 bases between the two ends. The CDR3 loop spans 12 amino acids. The CDR3 reads CSAVRTRDEQYF. CDR3 nucleotides: TGCAGTGCTGTTAGGACCCGCGACGAGCAGTACTTC.

This clonotype was seen a handful of times. V is TRBV7-6 and J is TRBJ2-2; maybe TRBD1 (5 bases). Trimming removed 1 base from V and 9 bases from J, with 12 bases in between. This CDR3 is 14 amino acids long. CDR1 SGHVS and CDR2 FNYEAQ come from the germline V gene. The CDR3 DNA follows: TGTGCCAGCAGCTTAGAGGGGCAGAACCGGGAGCTGTTTTTT. This codes for CASSLEGQNRELFF. The complete variable domain, with remaining parts taken from reference TRBV7-6 and TRBJ2-2, reads GAGVSQSPRYKVTKRGQDVALRCDPISGHVSLYWYRQALGQGPEFLTYFNYEAQQDKSGLPNDRFSAERPEGSISTLTIQRTEQRDSAMYRCASSLEGQNRELFFGEGSRLTVL.

This chain connects TRBV5-1 to TRBJ2-7, with D perhaps matching TRBD1 (6 bases). The V gene lost 0 bases and the J gene lost 2 bases, with 6 bases spanning the gap. Per germline, CDR1 SGHRS and CDR2 YFSETQ. The CDR3 sequence is 13 residues long. The CDR3 protein is CASSLEGAYEQYF. CDR3 nucleotide sequence: TGCGCCAGCAGCTTGGAGGGGGCCTACGAGCAGTACTTC.

This clonotype has just a few counts. The chain uses TRBV30 and TRBJ1-1; weak D call: TRBD1 (5 bases). The CDR3 consists of 16 residues. Germline values: CDR1 GTSNPN, CDR2 SVGIG (reference sequence). With 5 bases removed from V and 0 bases from J, the gap between germline ends came to 19 bases. This CDR3 is CAWARRTLGLNTEAFF. The CDR3 coding sequence is TGTGCCTGGGCACGCCGGACATTGGGGTTGAACACTGAAGCTTTCTTT.